This entry lists 10 T cell receptor beta chains sequenced from one sample in a study of Graves' ophthalmopathy and Graves' hyperthyroidism. Beta-chain TCR CDR3 regions were amplified from RNA transcripts. HTBI-primed first-round RT-PCR preceded second-round multiplex PCR. TCRdb re-derived calls from the multiplex PCR reads in MiXCR, one entry per CDR3 protein. This sample has 450,000 to 600,000 distinct CDR3 sequences, with less than 45% found just once. Specimen: peripheral blood or thyroid tissue (not recorded which). The receptor source for this set is an adult man with Graves' hyperthyroidism.

The rearrangement joins TRBV2 to TRBJ1-2; 9 nucleotides agree with TRBD1. Germline CDR1 reads SNHLY; CDR2 reads FYNNEI. The length of the CDR3 is 13 residues. Germline trimming cut 6 bases from V and 7 bases from J; bases unmatched to any gene: 6. The CDR3 is CASRGTGYLGYTF. For the CDR3, the DNA is TGTGCCAGCAGAGGGACAGGGTACCTTGGCTACACCTTC.

The V call is TRBV10-3, the J call TRBJ1-1, with 7 bases lining up with TRBD1. J gave up 4 bases and V 8 bases, and 13 bases lay outside the gene matches. This CDR3 is built from 15 residues. Per the germline V gene, CDR1 is ENHRY and CDR2 is SYGVKD. CDR3 sequence reads: CAISVGRGLVTEAFF. As DNA, the CDR3 is TGTGCCATCTCAGTCGGTAGGGGGCTCGTCACTGAAGCTTTCTTT.

The V call is TRBV7-2, the J call TRBJ2-7; D is uncertain. This CDR3 comprises 11 residues. Trimming took off 4 bases at V and 5 bases at J, with 6 bases between the two ends. Germline V gene sequence: CDR1 SGHTA, CDR2 FQGNSA. The CDR3 sequence is CASSYSHEQYF. The CDR3 DNA reads as TGTGCCAGCAGCTATTCCCACGAGCAGTACTTC.

This clonotype occurred many times. The rearrangement links TRBV12-3 or TRBV12-4 to TRBJ1-2; TRBD1 matches at 8 bases. This CDR3 has 14 amino acids. Germline trimming cut 1 base from V and 6 bases from J; bases unmatched to any gene: 4. CDR3 coding DNA: TGTGCCAGCAGTTTAGTTCCCAGGGGGCATGGCTACACCTTC. This codes for CASSLVPRGHGYTF.

The chain couples TRBV7-6 to TRBJ1-4; 7 bases agree with TRBD1. CDR1 is SGHVS and CDR2 is FNYEAQ in the germline V gene. This CDR3 has 14 amino acids. Trimming removed 6 bases from V and 7 bases from J; junction bases left unmatched: 8. For the CDR3, the DNA is TGTGCCAGCAGGACAGGGAAGCCGGGTGAAAAACTGTTTTTT. The encoded protein is CASRTGKPGEKLFF.

The rearrangement joins TRBV9 to TRBJ2-5; the match to TRBD1 covers 9 bases. J gave up 2 bases and V 4 bases, and 21 bases lay outside the gene matches. Germline values: CDR1 SGDLS, CDR2 YYNGEE. CDR3 length: 20 residues. DNA for the CDR3: TGTGCCAGCAGCCGTCTGCCGGGACAGGGAATGGCGGGGAAACAAGAGACCCAGTACTTC. Its protein product is CASSRLPGQGMAGKQETQYF. Looking up the rest from reference TRBV9 and TRBJ2-5 gives the full variable domain: DSGVTQTPKHLITATGQRVTLRCSPRSGDLSVYWYQQSLDQGLQFLIQYYNGEERAKGNILERFSAQQFPDLHSELNLSSLELGDSALYFCASSRLPGQGMAGKQETQYFGPGTRLLVL.

V gene TRBV25-1 combines with J gene TRBJ1-5; D might be TRBD1 (6 bases). Germline V CDR1 and CDR2: MGHDK, SYGVNS. Trimming shortened V by 6 bases and J by 0 bases, and 12 bases separated the two germline ends. The CDR3 has 15 amino acids. DNA for the CDR3: TGTGCCAGCAGACTCTACAGGGATAGCAATCAGCCCCAGCATTTT. Translation gives CASRLYRDSNQPQHF.

This clonotype was observed many times. The CDR3 here is CASSQDITAYEQYF. For the CDR3, the DNA is TGCGCCAGCAGCCAAGATATAACAGCCTACGAGCAGTACTTC. The genes are TRBV4-1 and TRBJ2-7; D is unresolved. V was cut by 0 bases and J by 2 bases, with 8 bases left in between. CDR3 length equals 14 residues. Germline CDR1 reads MGHRA; CDR2 reads YSYEKL.

J is TRBJ2-3 and V is TRBV7-2, with D possibly being TRBD1 (6 bases). The CDR3 runs 16 residues. Per germline, CDR1 SGHTA and CDR2 FQGNSA. The V and J ends lost 3 bases and 0 bases respectively, with 13 bases between them. CDR3 region: CASSLFGQRSTDTQYF. CDR3 DNA: TGTGCCAGCAGCTTGTTTGGACAGCGGAGCACAGATACGCAGTATTTT.

This clonotype occurred many times. The chain carries TRBV24-1 and TRBJ1-2, with TRBD1 as a possible D gene (5 bases). CDR1 and CDR2 (germline): KGHDR, SFDVKD. Between the trimmed V and J ends, which lost 3 bases and 5 bases, there was a span of 12 bases. The CDR3 is made up of 14 amino acids. The CDR3: CATSDPGDAYGYTF. In DNA, the CDR3 is TGTGCCACCAGTGATCCGGGGGACGCATATGGCTACACCTTC.